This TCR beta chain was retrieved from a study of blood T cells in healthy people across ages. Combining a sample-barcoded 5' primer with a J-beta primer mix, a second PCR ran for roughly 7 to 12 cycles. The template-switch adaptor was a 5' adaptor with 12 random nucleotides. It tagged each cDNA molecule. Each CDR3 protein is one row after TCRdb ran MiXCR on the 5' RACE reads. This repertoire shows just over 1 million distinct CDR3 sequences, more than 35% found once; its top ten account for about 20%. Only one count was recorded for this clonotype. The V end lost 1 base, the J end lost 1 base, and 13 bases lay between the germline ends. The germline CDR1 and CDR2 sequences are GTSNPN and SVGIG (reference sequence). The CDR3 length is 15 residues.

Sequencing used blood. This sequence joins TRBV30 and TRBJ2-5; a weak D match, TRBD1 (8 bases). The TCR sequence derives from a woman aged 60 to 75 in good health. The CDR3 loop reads CAWSAYRGGQETQYF. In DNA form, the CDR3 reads TGTGCCTGGAGTGCCTACAGGGGGGGCCAAGAGACCCAGTACTTC.